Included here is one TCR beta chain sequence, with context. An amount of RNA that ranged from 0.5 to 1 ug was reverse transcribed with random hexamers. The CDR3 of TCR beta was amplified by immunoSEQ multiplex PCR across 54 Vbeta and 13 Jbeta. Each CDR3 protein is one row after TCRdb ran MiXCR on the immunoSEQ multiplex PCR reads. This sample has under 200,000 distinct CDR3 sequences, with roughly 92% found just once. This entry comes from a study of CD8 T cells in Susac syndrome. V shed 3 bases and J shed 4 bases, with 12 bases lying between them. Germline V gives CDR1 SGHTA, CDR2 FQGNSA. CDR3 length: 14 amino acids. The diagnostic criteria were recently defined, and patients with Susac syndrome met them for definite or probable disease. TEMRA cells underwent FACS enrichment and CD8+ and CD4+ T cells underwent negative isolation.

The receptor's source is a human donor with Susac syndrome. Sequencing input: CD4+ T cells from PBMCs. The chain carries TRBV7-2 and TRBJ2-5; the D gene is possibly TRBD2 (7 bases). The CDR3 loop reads CASSFAGAGETQYF. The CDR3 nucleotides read TGTGCCAGCAGCTTCGCGGGGGCGGGAGAGACCCAGTACTTC.